The 21 T cell receptor beta chains below come from one sample, sequenced in a study of T cell changes during pregnancy in multiple sclerosis. Only in-frame clones appear in the TCRdb table, and some are missing; sequencing was by immunoSEQ multiplex PCR. The sample consists of 42,000 or so clones, 70% to 90% of them appearing once. The source was CD4+ T cells from peripheral blood mononuclear cells, collected after pregnancy. These receptors all come from a female donor with multiple sclerosis, enrolled in a pregnancy study.

This chain connects TRBV7-3 to TRBJ2-1; 11 bases map to TRBD2. Trimming took 3 bases from V and 7 from J; bases not matched to a gene: 2. Germline CDR1 SGHTA, CDR2 FQGTGA. There are 14 residues in the CDR3. The CDR3 DNA sequence: TGTGCCAGCAGCTTTAGCGGGGGGGTAAATGAGCAGTTCTTC. Its protein product is CASSFSGGVNEQFF.

The J gene is TRBJ2-2, the V gene TRBV7-2, with 8 bases matching TRBD1. J lost 4 bases, V lost 5 bases, and 15 bases had no gene match. The length of the CDR3 is 18 residues. Looked up from germline, CDR1 is SGHTA and CDR2 is FQGNSA. CDR3 bases: TGTGCCAGCAGCCAGGGGGCAGGGAAGGATGGAGGCACCGGGGAGCTGTTTTTT. Translated: CASSQGAGKDGGTGELFF.

The CDR3 spells CASSSSGGLSYNEQFF. Written as DNA, the CDR3 is TGTGCCAGCAGCTCTAGCGGGGGGCTATCCTACAATGAGCAGTTCTTC. This chain connects TRBV7-2 to TRBJ2-1; TRBD2 aligns across 11 bases. Germline V gene sequence: CDR1 SGHTA, CDR2 FQGNSA. This CDR3 is built from 16 residues. Trimming took 4 bases from V and 1 from J; bases not matched to a gene: 3.

The rearrangement uses TRBV30 and TRBJ2-1; D is perhaps TRBD1 (5 bases). This CDR3 is built from 15 residues. Germline lookup yields CDR1 GTSNPN and CDR2 SVGIG (reference sequence). Trimming cost V 5 bases and J 6 bases, with 20 bases left between them. In DNA form, the CDR3 reads TGTGCCTGGCGTCGGCTGGGGCGGAGAATCAATGAGCAGTTCTTC. Protein: CAWRRLGRRINEQFF.

This chain joins TRBV30 and TRBJ1-4; 7 positions match TRBD1. CDR1 is GTSNPN, CDR2 SVGIG, per germline (reference sequence). J lost 3 bases, V lost 3 bases, and 4 bases had no gene match. The CDR3 has 14 residues. As DNA, the CDR3 is TGTGCCTGGAGGGAGGGGGCGGCTAATGAAAAACTGTTTTTT. Translated: CAWREGAANEKLFF.

This clone was found once. The chain carries TRBV7-2 and TRBJ2-3; possible D gene TRBD2, 6 bases. In germline, CDR1 is SGHTA, CDR2 FQGNSA. V was shortened by 5 bases and J by 8 bases, with 14 bases between the two germline ends. The CDR3 sequence is 13 residues long. CDR3 bases: TGTGCCAGCAGCCGTTTTAGCGGCCCTACGCAGTATTTT. This translates into CASSRFSGPTQYF.

This chain connects TRBV7-2 to TRBJ2-4; tentative D call: TRBD2 (6 bases). This CDR3 is 13 amino acids long. Trimming left V 5 bases short and J 5 bases short, with 10 bases between. Germline lookup yields CDR1 SGHTA and CDR2 FQGNSA. Here the CDR3 DNA reads TGTGCCAGCAGCCCGGGAGTCCAAAACATTCAGTACTTC. Translation: CASSPGVQNIQYF.

This clone was seen a handful of times. The chain has TRBV5-4 and TRBJ2-2; TRBD2 is a possible D gene (6 bases). Trimming cost V 0 bases and J 6 bases, with 9 bases left between them. The CDR3 loop spans 14 amino acids. The germline gives CDR1 SGHNT, CDR2 YYREEE (reference sequence). The CDR3 protein is CASSLVAGPGELFF. The CDR3 DNA is TGTGCCAGCAGCTTGGTCGCGGGGCCCGGGGAGCTGTTTTTT.

CDR3 loop: CASSFAGLYNYGYTF. The CDR3 region has the DNA TGTGCCAGCAGTTTTGCAGGTCTTTATAACTATGGCTACACCTTC. V is TRBV28 and J is TRBJ1-2, with D hard to call. Germline assignment: CDR1 MDHEN and CDR2 SYDVKM. V was shortened by 3 bases and J by 1 base, with 12 bases between the two germline ends. The CDR3 is 15 amino acids.

DNA for the CDR3: TGTGCCAGTAGTGTCGACAGGGACTATGGCTACACCTTC. Translating gives CASSVDRDYGYTF. The chain couples TRBV19 to TRBJ1-2; 7 bases agree with TRBD1. This CDR3 spans 13 amino acids. Trimming took 5 bases from V and 3 from J; bases not matched to a gene: 3. From germline, CDR1 is LNHDA and CDR2 SQIVND (reference sequence).

The V call is TRBV10-3, the J call TRBJ2-3, with unresolved D. Trimming took off 8 bases at V and 2 bases at J, with 5 bases between the two ends. The CDR3 contains 11 residues. Germline V gene lookup returns CDR1 ENHRY and CDR2 SYGVKD. The CDR3 sequence is CAISVTDTQYF. DNA for the CDR3: TGTGCCATCTCAGTCACAGATACGCAGTATTTT.

The chain combines TRBV28 with TRBJ2-6; D possibly corresponds to TRBD1 (5 bases). The length of the CDR3 is 17 residues. Germline CDR1 MDHEN, CDR2 SYDVKM. Trimming removed 0 bases at V and 3 bases at J, with 12 bases between. The CDR3 here is CASSLWGRGRGANVLTF. The CDR3 region has the DNA TGTGCCAGCAGTTTATGGGGTAGGGGTCGTGGGGCCAACGTCCTGACTTTC.

As to this clone: At one boundary the junction diverges from the germline segment, which might be a read error. Other DNA sequences in this specimen translate into the identical CDR3. The V and J genes are TRBV10-3 and TRBJ1-1; D unresolved. The germline V gene encodes CDR1 ENHRY and CDR2 SYGVKD. This CDR3 region has 13 residues. The CDR3 DNA reads as TGTGCCACCTGGACTATCGGGAGCACTGAAGCTTTTTTT. This gives the protein CATWTIGSTEAFF.

This chain connects TRBV5-1 to TRBJ1-4; the D gene is possibly TRBD1 (6 bases). The CDR3 consists of 15 residues. Trimming removed 3 bases from V and 0 bases from J, with 9 bases in between. Germline assignment: CDR1 SGHRS and CDR2 YFSETQ. The CDR3, as DNA: TGCGCCAGCAGCTCCACAGGGACAACTAATGAAAAACTGTTTTTT. Its protein is CASSSTGTTNEKLFF.

The chain carries TRBV4-1 and TRBJ2-7, with 9 bases identical to TRBD2. Per the germline V gene, CDR1 is MGHRA and CDR2 is YSYEKL. CDR3 length: 16 amino acids. The V segment lost 0 bases and the J segment 3 bases; nucleotides outside the gene matches: 6. The CDR3 region is CASSQDALAGRYEQYF. The DNA for the CDR3 is TGCGCCAGCAGCCAAGATGCCCTAGCGGGGCGCTACGAGCAGTACTTC.

The chain uses TRBV15 and TRBJ1-1; TRBD1 matches 7 bases. Germline CDR1 is LNHNV and CDR2 is YYDKDF (reference sequence). The trim removed 1 base at V and 10 bases at J, leaving 9 bases unmatched. This CDR3 region has 14 residues. The CDR3 region has the DNA TGTGCCACCAGCAGAGGAGGGACAGCTGGGTTAGCTTTCTTT. The encoded protein is CATSRGGTAGLAFF.

The chain has TRBV18 and TRBJ1-5; 10 bases match TRBD1. CDR1 is KGHSH and CDR2 is LQKENI in the germline V gene. V was pared by 0 bases and J by 2 bases, with 1 base of the junction left unmatched. This CDR3 contains 16 residues. CDR3 sequence: CASSPPGTGGNQPQHF. CDR3 DNA: TGTGCCAGCTCACCACCCGGGACAGGGGGCAATCAGCCCCAGCATTTT.

The CDR3 loop is CASSLERNTEAFF. The CDR3 DNA follows: TGTGCCAGCAGCCTGGAGAGAAACACTGAAGCTTTCTTT. The chain couples TRBV7-2 to TRBJ1-1; unclear D gene. The germline V gene has CDR1 SGHTA and CDR2 FQGNSA. Trimming stripped 5 bases from V and 2 bases from J, with 9 bases between. The CDR3 covers 13 residues.

V gene TRBV4-1 combines with J gene TRBJ1-5; 7 bases agree with TRBD1. Germline CDR1 and CDR2: MGHRA and YSYEKL. This CDR3 spans 14 amino acids. V shed 1 base, J shed 14 bases, and the junction held 11 bases outside the gene matches. The CDR3 reads CASSQVRQGAPEHF. In DNA, the CDR3 is TGCGCCAGCAGCCAAGTCCGACAGGGTGCACCCGAGCATTTT.

This chain connects TRBV5-1 to TRBJ2-7, with 7 bases fitting TRBD1. The V gene's germline CDR1 is SGHRS and CDR2 YFSETQ. This CDR3 comprises 14 residues. The trim removed 1 base at V and 0 bases at J, leaving 1 base unmatched. CDR3 sequence (DNA): TGCGCCAGCAGCTTGACAGGGGACTCCTACGAGCAGTACTTC. It codes for CASSLTGDSYEQYF.

The genes are TRBV27 and TRBJ1-3; D is ambiguous. Germline V CDR1 and CDR2: MNHEY, SMNVEV (reference sequence). V was shortened by 4 bases and J by 4 bases, with 5 bases between the two germline ends. This CDR3 contains 12 residues. The CDR3 sequence: CASSSGGNTIYF. CDR3 nucleotide sequence: TGTGCCAGCAGTTCGGGGGGAAACACCATATATTTT.